These T cell receptor beta chains were read from a single sample in a study of PD-1 blockade in classical Hodgkin lymphoma. Using immunoSEQ multiplex PCR, the repertoire was profiled, and TCRdb retains in-frame clones only, with some absent. The profile shows tens of thousands of clones, about 80% of them singletons. Here the sequenced sample was peripheral blood mononuclear cells (PBMCs), taken before the fourth cycle of nivolumab. The receptors derive from a human donor with classical Hodgkin lymphoma. Each CDR3 is given with its conserved first and last residue. The order of the fields is J gene, clone size, D gene, V gene, CDR3 DNA, CDR3 protein. The D gene is left open where the match is weak. Where a row states a size, it is once, few, many or the class of an expanded clone; other rows omit it.

J: TRBJ2-5
size: -
D: -
V: TRBV5-1
DNA: TGCGCCAGCACACCGGGGTCCACTCAAGAGACCCAGTACTTC
CDR3: CASTPGSTQETQYF

J: TRBJ1-1
size: -
D: TRBD1
V: TRBV11-2
DNA: TGTGCCAGCAGCATCGGACAGGGCCGAAACACTGAAGCTTTCTTT
CDR3: CASSIGQGRNTEAFF

J: TRBJ2-6
size: -
D: -
V: TRBV7-2
DNA: TGTGCCGACCGGCAGGGGTCCTCTGGGGCCAACGTCCTGACTTTC
CDR3: CADRQGSSGANVLTF

J: TRBJ2-1
size: -
D: -
V: TRBV5-6
DNA: TGTGCCAGCAGCTTGAGCCCTTTTAGGGAGTCTTTCAATGAGCAGTTCTTC
CDR3: CASSLSPFRESFNEQFF

J: TRBJ2-7
size: -
D: TRBD2
V: TRBV14
DNA: TGTGCCAGCAGCCAAGCAAGCGGGAGTGACAACTACGAGCAGTACTTC
CDR3: CASSQASGSDNYEQYF

J: TRBJ2-7
size: -
D: TRBD1
V: TRBV5-8
DNA: TGTGCCAGCAGCTTGCCCGGGACAGCGATAACCTACGAGCAGTACTTC
CDR3: CASSLPGTAITYEQYF

J: TRBJ1-2
size: -
D: TRBD1
V: TRBV28
DNA: TGTGCCAGCAGGGACAGGGGCTATGGCTACACCTTC
CDR3: CASRDRGYGYTF

J: TRBJ1-4
size: -
D: -
V: TRBV28
DNA: TGTGCCAGCCAGCCGGCAGGGGAGAGCTGGGGACAACTGTTTTTT
CDR3: CASQPAGESWGQLFF

J: TRBJ2-2
size: few
D: -
V: TRBV4-2
DNA: TGTGCCAGCAGCGGGCAGACGAACACCGGGGAGCTGTTTTTT
CDR3: CASSGQTNTGELFF

J: TRBJ2-4
size: -
D: TRBD2
V: TRBV5-1
DNA: TGCGCCAGCAGCTTCCATCTGTTAGCGGGGGCAGGAGGGGTGAACATTCAGTACTTC
CDR3: CASSFHLLAGAGGVNIQYF

J: TRBJ1-4
size: -
D: -
V: TRBV5-1
DNA: TGCGCCAGCTCTTGGGGGGGCGATGAAAAACTGTTTTTT
CDR3: CASSWGGDEKLFF

J: TRBJ2-5
size: once
D: -
V: TRBV7-9
DNA: TGTGCCAGCAGCTTAGCTGGCACAGAACAAGAGACCCAGTACTTC
CDR3: CASSLAGTEQETQYF

J: TRBJ2-3
size: -
D: -
V: TRBV7-9
DNA: TGTGCCAGTGGAGGGGGCACAGATACGCAGTATTTT
CDR3: CASGGGTDTQYF

J: TRBJ1-1
size: -
D: -
V: TRBV27
DNA: TGTGCCAGCAGGACGTATTTGGACGGGAACACTGAAGCTTTCTTT
CDR3: CASRTYLDGNTEAFF

J: TRBJ1-6
size: -
D: -
V: TRBV7-2
DNA: TGTGCCAGCAGCTTATTTTGGCGCAGGGATGATTCACCCCTCCACTTT
CDR3: CASSLFWRRDDSPLHF

J: TRBJ2-3
size: once
D: TRBD2
V: TRBV9
DNA: TGTGCCAGCAGCCCCCAAGCGGGGGAGTTTAGCACAGATACGCAGTATTTT
CDR3: CASSPQAGEFSTDTQYF

J: TRBJ2-2
size: -
D: TRBD2
V: TRBV28
DNA: TGTGCCAGCAAGCCAACTAGCGGGAACACCGGGGAGCTGTTTTTT
CDR3: CASKPTSGNTGELFF

J: TRBJ2-1
size: once
D: TRBD2
V: TRBV14
DNA: TGTGCCAGCAGCTATGGACTAGCGGGGGGGCATGAGCAGTTCTTC
CDR3: CASSYGLAGGHEQFF

J: TRBJ2-1
size: few
D: -
V: TRBV2
DNA: TGTGCCAGCAGCTACAATAGCGGCCAGTTCTTC
CDR3: CASSYNSGQFF

J: TRBJ2-3
size: -
D: TRBD1
V: TRBV4-3
DNA: TGCGCCAGCAGCCGAACTCCGGGACAGGGATCAGATACGCAGTATTTT
CDR3: CASSRTPGQGSDTQYF

J: TRBJ1-6
size: -
D: TRBD1
V: TRBV30
DNA: TGTGCCTGGAAAAAGGGGGCTGGTAATTCACCCCTCCACTTT
CDR3: CAWKKGAGNSPLHF

J: TRBJ2-5
size: -
D: -
V: TRBV11-2
DNA: TGTGCCAGCAGCTGGGGGCCTGGGACCCAGTACTTC
CDR3: CASSWGPGTQYF

J: TRBJ2-1
size: -
D: -
V: TRBV5-1
DNA: TGCGCCAGCAGCGCCGCCGCGCCCTCCTACAATGAGCAGTTCTTC
CDR3: CASSAAAPSYNEQFF

J: TRBJ2-7
size: -
D: -
V: TRBV9
DNA: TGTGCCAGCAGCGCCCGGGGCGGGTCCTACGAGCAGTACTTC
CDR3: CASSARGGSYEQYF